Detailed here is one T cell receptor (beta chain). Its antigen is currently unknown. The sample is drawn from a study of OX40 agonist ivuxolimab in advanced cancers. Study-level results: Low normalized T-cell clonal expansion also characterized some of the nonresponders. The specificity for antigen of the expanded peripheral T cells was not determined.

Germline V gene sequence: CDR1 ENHRY, CDR2 SYGVKD. Trimming removed 0 bases at V and 5 bases at J, with 13 bases between. The CDR3 sequence is 16 residues long. Sequencing was performed with immunoSEQ multiplex PCR; in TCRdb, only in-frame clones are kept and a portion is missing. The table includes 80,000 to 95,000 clones, about 90% detected once. The sequencing here drew on CD4+ or CD8+ T cells sorted from blood, taken in a trial of the OX40 agonist ivuxolimab. This TCR came from an adult with an advanced solid tumor such as melanoma, head and neck, liver or kidney cancer. The chain couples TRBV10-3 to TRBJ2-2, with D perhaps matching TRBD1 (6 bases). In DNA form, the CDR3 reads TGTGCCATCAGTGAGTCTTGGGGGCGCGGTACCGGGGAGCTGTTTTTT. Its translation is CAISESWGRGTGELFF.